This TCR beta chain is from a study of monozygotic twins with inflammatory bowel disease. Study-level points and caveats: Diversity of TCRbeta measured by inverse Simpson was lower in IBD patients than in healthy co-twins.

TCRdb derives one entry per CDR3 protein from the 5' RACE reads, leaving out DNA. This sample carries some 150,000 distinct CDR3 sequences, with 1.2% going to the ten biggest clones. The length of the CDR3 is 16 residues. The germline V gene encodes CDR1 SGDLS and CDR2 YYNGEE. On this clonotype: Its target is not known.

The rearrangement uses TRBV9 and TRBJ1-1; TCRdb names TRBD1, which stays unverified in the absence of DNA. The sample taken for sequencing was blood. This clonotype was obtained from a human donor with ulcerative colitis or Crohn's disease, or a healthy co-twin of an affected twin (not recorded which). The CDR3 spells CASSVLQAPGNTEAFF. Drawing the rest from reference TRBV9 and TRBJ1-1, the complete variable domain is DSGVTQTPKHLITATGQRVTLRCSPRSGDLSVYWYQQSLDQGLQFLIQYYNGEERAKGNILERFSAQQFPDLHSELNLSSLELGDSALYFCASSVLQAPGNTEAFFGQGTRLTVV.